This entry describes one TCR beta chain. Its antigen is unidentified. The sample belongs to a study of radiotherapy plus CTLA-4 blockade in lung cancer. For the study at large: Disease control was seen in approximately 29% of patients, objective responses in roughly 17%. Overall study results and limits: Interferon-beta and early blood T cell clone dynamics reportedly predicted response best. Once radiotherapy plus ipilimumab had been given, TCR clones derived from tumor expanded in blood.

Treatment of patients with chemo-refractory metastatic non-small-cell lung cancer consisted of focal radiation plus CTLA-4 blockade with ipilimumab. With 2 bases clipped from V and 5 bases from J, the junction kept 8 bases outside the gene matches. The germline gives CDR1 SGHNT, CDR2 YYREEE (reference sequence). The CDR3 consists of 15 residues. The protocol was immunoSEQ multiplex PCR, while the TCRdb copy is restricted to in-frame clones and leaves out a portion. The table shows roughly 90,000 clones, with about two thirds occurring only once. The receptor's source is a human donor with non-small cell lung cancer that progressed on radiotherapy plus ipilimumab. The rearrangement links TRBV5-4 to TRBJ2-7, with 9 nucleotides matching TRBD1. Sample: peripheral blood, taken from a patient treated with radiotherapy plus ipilimumab. The CDR3 coding sequence is TGTGCCAGCAGCTTTAGGGACAGGGCCGATCACGAGCAGTACTTC. It specifies CASSFRDRADHEQYF. The full variable domain, completed using reference TRBV5-4 and TRBJ2-7, is ETGVTQSPTHLIKTRGQQVTLRCSSQSGHNTVSWYQQALGQGPQFIFQYYREEENGRGNFPPRFSGLQFPNYSSELNVNALELDDSALYLCASSFRDRADHEQYFGPGTRLTVT.